This TCR beta chain was captured by sequencing in a study of blood T cell repertoires in COVID-19. Study in general: Whether acute or convalescent, the COVID-19 samples came from the United States, Italy and Spain. PBMCs, B-cell-depleted T cells, or T cells provided the cDNA or gDNA that made up the material.

CDR1 is SEHNR and CDR2 is FQNEAQ in the germline V gene (reference sequence). The CDR3 consists of 15 residues. V was cut by 3 bases and J by 7 bases, with 15 bases left in between. Original analysis: Amplification with reference gene primers provided the estimates of nucleated cell counts. Method: immunoSEQ multiplex PCR; TCRdb's copy keeps in-frame clones and lacks some. The DNA gave D and trimming, while V, J and clone size come from that table. The sample lists a few hundred thousand clones; about 91% were seen once. Participants were placed into cohorts based on the clinical history they reported.

The rearrangement links TRBV7-9 to TRBJ2-2; D uncertain. The clonotype originates from a woman aged 50 to 60 with acute COVID-19. The material sequenced was PBMCs or T cells enriched from blood (not recorded which). CDR3 sequence: CASSLHNLVNGELFF. The DNA for the CDR3 is TGTGCCAGCAGCTTGCACAACCTAGTGAACGGGGAGCTGTTTTTT.